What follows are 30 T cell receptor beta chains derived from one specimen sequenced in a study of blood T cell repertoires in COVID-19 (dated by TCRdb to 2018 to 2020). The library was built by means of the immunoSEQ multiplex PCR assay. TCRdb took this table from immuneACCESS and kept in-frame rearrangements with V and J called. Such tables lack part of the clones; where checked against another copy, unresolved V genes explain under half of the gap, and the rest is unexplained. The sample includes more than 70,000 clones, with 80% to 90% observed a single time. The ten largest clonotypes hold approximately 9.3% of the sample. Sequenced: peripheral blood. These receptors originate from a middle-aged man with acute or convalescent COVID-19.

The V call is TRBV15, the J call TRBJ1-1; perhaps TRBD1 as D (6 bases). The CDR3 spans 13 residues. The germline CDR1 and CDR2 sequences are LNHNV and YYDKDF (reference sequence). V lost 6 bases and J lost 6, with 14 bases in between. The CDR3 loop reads CATRKQGNAEAFF. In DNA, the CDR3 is TGTGCCACCAGAAAACAGGGAAACGCTGAAGCTTTCTTT.

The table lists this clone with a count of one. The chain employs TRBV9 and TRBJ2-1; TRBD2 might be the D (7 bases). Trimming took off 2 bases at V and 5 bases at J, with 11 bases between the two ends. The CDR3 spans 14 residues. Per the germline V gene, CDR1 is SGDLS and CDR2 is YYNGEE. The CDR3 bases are TGTGCCAGCAGCGTCGGGGGGCCCGACAATGAGCAGTTCTTC. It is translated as CASSVGGPDNEQFF.

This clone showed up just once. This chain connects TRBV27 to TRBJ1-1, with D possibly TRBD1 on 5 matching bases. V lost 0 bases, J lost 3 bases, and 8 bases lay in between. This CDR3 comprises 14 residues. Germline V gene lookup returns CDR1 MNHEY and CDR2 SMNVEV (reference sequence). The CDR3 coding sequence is TGTGCCAGCAGTTTATCTGGCAGGGACACTGAAGCTTTCTTT. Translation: CASSLSGRDTEAFF.

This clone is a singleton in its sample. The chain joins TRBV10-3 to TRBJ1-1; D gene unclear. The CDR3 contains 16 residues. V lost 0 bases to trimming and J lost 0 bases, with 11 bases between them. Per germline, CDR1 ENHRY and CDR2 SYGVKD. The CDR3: CAISESAGLMNTEAFF. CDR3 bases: TGTGCCATCAGTGAGTCTGCAGGCCTAATGAACACTGAAGCTTTCTTT.

The CDR3 here is CAIRPTGMNTEAFF. The CDR3 nucleotides read TGTGCCATCAGGCCGACAGGGATGAACACTGAAGCTTTCTTT. This chain links TRBV10-3 with TRBJ1-1; 7 positions agree with TRBD1. The CDR3 has 14 residues. Germline assignment: CDR1 ENHRY and CDR2 SYGVKD. V lost 6 bases, J lost 0 bases, and 4 bases stayed unmatched.

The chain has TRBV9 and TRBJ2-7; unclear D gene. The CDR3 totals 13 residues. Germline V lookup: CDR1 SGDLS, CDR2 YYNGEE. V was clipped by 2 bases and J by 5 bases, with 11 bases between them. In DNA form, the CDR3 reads TGTGCCAGCAGCGTCTCCAGTGGTCACGAGCAGTACTTC. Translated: CASSVSSGHEQYF.

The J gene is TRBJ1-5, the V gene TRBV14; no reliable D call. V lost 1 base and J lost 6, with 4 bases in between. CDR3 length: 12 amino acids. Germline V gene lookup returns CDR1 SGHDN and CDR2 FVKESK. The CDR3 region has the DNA TGTGCCAGCAGCCAAGGTCTTCAGCCCCAGCATTTT. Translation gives CASSQGLQPQHF.

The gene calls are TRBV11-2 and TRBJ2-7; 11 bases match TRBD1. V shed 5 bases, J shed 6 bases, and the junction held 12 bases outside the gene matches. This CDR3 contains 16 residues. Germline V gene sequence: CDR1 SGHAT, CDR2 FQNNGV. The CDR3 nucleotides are TGTGCCAGCAGCCCCATCGTGGGACAGGGGGTTGGCGAGCAGTACTTC. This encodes CASSPIVGQGVGEQYF.

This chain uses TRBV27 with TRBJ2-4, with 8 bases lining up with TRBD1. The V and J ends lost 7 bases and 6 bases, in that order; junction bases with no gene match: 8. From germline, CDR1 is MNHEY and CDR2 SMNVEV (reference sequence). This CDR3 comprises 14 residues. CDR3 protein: CASTGTGRTNIQYF. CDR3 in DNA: TGTGCCAGCACAGGGACAGGCCGGACAAACATTCAGTACTTC.

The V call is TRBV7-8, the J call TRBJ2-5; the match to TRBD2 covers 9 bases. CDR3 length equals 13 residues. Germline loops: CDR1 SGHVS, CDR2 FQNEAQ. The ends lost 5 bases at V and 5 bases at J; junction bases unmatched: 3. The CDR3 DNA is TGTGCCAGCAGCCGTGGACTAGCGGAGACCCAGTACTTC. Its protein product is CASSRGLAETQYF.

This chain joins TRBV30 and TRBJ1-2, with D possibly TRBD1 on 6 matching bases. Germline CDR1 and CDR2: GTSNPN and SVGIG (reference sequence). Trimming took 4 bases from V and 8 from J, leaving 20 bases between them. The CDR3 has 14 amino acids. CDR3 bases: TGTGCCTGGAAAAAACTACAGGGTGCGGACGGCTACACCTTC. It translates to CAWKKLQGADGYTF.

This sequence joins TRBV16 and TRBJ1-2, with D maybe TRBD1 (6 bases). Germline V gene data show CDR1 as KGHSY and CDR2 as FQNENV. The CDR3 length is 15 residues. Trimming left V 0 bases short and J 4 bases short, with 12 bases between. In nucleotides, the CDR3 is TGTGCCAGCAGCCAATCAGGACAGAACCCCTATGGCTACACCTTC. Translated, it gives CASSQSGQNPYGYTF.

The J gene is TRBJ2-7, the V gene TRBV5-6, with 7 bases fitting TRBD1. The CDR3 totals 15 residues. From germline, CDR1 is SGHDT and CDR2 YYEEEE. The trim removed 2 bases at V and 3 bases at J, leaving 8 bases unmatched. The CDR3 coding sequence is TGTGCCAGCAGCTTAGGACAGGCGCTACACTACGAGCAGTACTTC. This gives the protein CASSLGQALHYEQYF.

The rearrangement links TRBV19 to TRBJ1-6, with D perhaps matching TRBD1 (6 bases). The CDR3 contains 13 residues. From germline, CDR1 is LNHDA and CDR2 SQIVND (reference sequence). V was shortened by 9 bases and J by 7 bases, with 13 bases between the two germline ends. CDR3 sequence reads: CASRTGFNSPLHF. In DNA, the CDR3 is TGTGCCAGCCGCACAGGGTTCAATTCACCCCTCCACTTT.

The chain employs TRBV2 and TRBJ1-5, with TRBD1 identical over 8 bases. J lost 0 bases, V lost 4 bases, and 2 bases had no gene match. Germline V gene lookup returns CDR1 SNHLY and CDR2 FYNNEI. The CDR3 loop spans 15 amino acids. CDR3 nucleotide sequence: TGTGCCAGCAGTGGGGGACAGGCTAGCAATCAGCCCCAGCATTTT. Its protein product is CASSGGQASNQPQHF. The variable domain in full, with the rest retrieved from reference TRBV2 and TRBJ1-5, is EPEVTQTPSHQVTQMGQEVILRCVPISNHLYFYWYRQILGQKVEFLVSFYNNEISEKSEIFDDQFSVERPDGSNFTLKIRSTKLEDSAMYFCASSGGQASNQPQHFGDGTRLSIL.

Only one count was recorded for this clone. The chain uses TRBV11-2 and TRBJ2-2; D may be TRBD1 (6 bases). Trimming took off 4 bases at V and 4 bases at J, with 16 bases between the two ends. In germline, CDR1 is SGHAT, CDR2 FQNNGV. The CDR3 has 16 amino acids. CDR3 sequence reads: CASSSGHLNPTGELFF. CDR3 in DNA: TGTGCCAGCAGCTCGGGACACCTAAATCCCACCGGGGAGCTGTTTTTT.

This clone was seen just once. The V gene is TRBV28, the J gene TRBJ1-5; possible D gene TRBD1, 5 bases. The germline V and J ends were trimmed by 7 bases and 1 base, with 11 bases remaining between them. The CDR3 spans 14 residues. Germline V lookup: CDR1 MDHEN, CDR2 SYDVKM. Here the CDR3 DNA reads TGTGCCAGCACCCGGGGGTCGAGCAATCAGCCCCAGCATTTT. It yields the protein CASTRGSSNQPQHF.

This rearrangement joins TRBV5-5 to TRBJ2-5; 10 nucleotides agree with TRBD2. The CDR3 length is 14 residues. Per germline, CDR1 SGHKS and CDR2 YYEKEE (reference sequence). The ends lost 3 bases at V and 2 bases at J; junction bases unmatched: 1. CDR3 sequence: CASSSAGGQETQYF. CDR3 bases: TGTGCCAGCAGCTCAGCGGGGGGGCAAGAGACCCAGTACTTC.

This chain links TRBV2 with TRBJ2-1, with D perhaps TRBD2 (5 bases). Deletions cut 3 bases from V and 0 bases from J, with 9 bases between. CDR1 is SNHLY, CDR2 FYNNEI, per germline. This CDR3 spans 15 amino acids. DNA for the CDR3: TGTGCCAGCAGTGACGTGGGGAGCTCCTACAATGAGCAGTTCTTC. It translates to CASSDVGSSYNEQFF.

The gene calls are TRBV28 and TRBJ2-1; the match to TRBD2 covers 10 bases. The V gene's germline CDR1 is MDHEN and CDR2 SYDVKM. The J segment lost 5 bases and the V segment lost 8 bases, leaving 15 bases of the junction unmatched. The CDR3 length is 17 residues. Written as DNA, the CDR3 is TGTGCCAGCGCCCCATCCGGGGTAGCGGGGGGACACAATGAGCAGTTCTTC. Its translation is CASAPSGVAGGHNEQFF.

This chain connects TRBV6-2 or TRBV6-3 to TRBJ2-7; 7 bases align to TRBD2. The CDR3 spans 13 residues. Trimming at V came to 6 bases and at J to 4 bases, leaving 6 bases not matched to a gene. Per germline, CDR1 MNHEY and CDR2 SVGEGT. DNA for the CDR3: TGTGCCAGCAGCTGGGACTACCGGTACGAGCAGTACTTC. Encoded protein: CASSWDYRYEQYF.

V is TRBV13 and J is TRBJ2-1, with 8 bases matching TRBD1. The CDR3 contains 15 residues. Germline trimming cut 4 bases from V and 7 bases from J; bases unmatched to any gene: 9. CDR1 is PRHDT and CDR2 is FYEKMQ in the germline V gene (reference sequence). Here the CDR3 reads CASSSGAGGRNEQFF. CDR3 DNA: TGTGCCAGCAGCTCAGGAGCAGGGGGCAGGAATGAGCAGTTCTTC.

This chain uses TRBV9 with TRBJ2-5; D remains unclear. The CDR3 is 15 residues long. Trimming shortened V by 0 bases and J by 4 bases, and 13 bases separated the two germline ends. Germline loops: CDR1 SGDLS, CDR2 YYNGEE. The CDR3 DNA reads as TGTGCCAGCAGCGTAGGATCCCCAGGATTAGAGACCCAGTACTTC. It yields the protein CASSVGSPGLETQYF.

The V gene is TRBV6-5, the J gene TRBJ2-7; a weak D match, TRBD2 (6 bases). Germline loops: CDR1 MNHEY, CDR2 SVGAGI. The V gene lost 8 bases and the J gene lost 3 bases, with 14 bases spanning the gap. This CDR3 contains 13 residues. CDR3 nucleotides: TGTGCCAGCGGGGGGACCTGGGACTACGAGCAGTACGTC. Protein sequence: CASGGTWDYEQYV.

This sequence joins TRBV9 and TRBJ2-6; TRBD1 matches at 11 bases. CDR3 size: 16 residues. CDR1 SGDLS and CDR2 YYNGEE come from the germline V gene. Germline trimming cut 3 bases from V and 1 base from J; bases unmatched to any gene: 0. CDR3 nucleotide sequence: TGTGCCAGCAGCGGGGACAGGGGGTCTGGGGCCAACGTCCTGACTTTC. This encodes CASSGDRGSGANVLTF.

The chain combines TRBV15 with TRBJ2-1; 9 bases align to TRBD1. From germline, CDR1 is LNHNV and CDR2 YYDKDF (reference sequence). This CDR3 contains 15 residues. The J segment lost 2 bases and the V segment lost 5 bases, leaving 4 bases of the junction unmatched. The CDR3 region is CATSRRQGAYNEQFF. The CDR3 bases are TGTGCCACCAGCCGCCGACAGGGGGCCTACAATGAGCAGTTCTTC.

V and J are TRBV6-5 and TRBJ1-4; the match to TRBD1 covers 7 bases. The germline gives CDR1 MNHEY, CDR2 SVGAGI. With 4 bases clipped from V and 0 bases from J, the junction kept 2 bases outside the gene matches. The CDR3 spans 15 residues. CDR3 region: CASSWTGATNEKLFF. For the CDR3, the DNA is TGTGCCAGCAGTTGGACAGGTGCAACTAATGAAAAACTGTTTTTT.

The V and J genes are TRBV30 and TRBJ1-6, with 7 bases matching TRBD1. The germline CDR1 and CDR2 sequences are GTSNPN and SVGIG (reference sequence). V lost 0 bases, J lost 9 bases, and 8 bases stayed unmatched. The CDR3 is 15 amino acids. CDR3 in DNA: TGTGCCTGGAGTGTACGACAGGGACGAGGTTCACCCCTCCACTTT. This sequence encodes CAWSVRQGRGSPLHF.

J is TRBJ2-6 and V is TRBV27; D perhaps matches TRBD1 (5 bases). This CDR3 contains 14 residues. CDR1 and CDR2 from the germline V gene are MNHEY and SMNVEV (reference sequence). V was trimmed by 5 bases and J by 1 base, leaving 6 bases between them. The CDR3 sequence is CASSQGSGANVLTF. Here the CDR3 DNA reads TGTGCCAGCAGTCAGGGTTCTGGGGCCAACGTCCTGACTTTC.

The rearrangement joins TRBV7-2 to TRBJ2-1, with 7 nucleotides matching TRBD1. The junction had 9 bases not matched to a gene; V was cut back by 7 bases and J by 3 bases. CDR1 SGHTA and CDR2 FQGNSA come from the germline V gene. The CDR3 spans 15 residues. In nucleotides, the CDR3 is TGTGCCAGCACCCCCCCGGGACAGTTCTACAATGAGCAGTTCTTC. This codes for CASTPPGQFYNEQFF.